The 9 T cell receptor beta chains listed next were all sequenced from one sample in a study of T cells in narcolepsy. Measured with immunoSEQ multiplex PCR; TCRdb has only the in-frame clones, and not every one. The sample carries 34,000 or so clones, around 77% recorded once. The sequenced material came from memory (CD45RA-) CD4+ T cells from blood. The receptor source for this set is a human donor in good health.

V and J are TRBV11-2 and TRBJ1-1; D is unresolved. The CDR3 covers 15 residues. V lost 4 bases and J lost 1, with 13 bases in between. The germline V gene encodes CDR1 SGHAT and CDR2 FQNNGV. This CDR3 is CASSSYRFTNTEAFF. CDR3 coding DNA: TGTGCCAGCAGCTCGTACAGATTCACGAACACTGAAGCTTTCTTT.

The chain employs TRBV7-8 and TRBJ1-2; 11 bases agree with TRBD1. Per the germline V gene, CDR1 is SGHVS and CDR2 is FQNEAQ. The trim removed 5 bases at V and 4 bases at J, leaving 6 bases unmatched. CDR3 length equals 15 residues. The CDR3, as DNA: TGTGCCAGCAGCCCCAGGACAGGGGGCCCCTATGGCTACACCTTC. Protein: CASSPRTGGPYGYTF.

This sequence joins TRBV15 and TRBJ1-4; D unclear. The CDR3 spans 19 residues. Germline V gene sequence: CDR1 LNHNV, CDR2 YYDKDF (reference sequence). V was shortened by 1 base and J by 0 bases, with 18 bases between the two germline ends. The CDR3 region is CATSRVAARGPTTNEKLFF. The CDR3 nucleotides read TGTGCCACCAGCAGAGTCGCCGCACGGGGTCCGACAACTAATGAAAAACTGTTTTTT.

CDR3 in amino acids: CASRGVTSGNTIYF. The DNA of the CDR3 is TGTGCCAGCAGGGGCGTTACTTCTGGAAACACCATATATTTT. The gene calls are TRBV27 and TRBJ1-3, with no clear D. V was trimmed by 6 bases and J by 1 base, leaving 10 bases between them. The CDR3 runs 14 residues. Germline V gives CDR1 MNHEY, CDR2 SMNVEV (reference sequence).

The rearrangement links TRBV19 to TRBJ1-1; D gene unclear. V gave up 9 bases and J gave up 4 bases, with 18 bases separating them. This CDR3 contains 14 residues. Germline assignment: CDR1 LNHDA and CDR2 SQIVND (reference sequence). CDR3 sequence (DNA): TGTGCCAGCCTAGGAACAGTTGGCGCCACTGAAGCTTTCTTT. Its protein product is CASLGTVGATEAFF.

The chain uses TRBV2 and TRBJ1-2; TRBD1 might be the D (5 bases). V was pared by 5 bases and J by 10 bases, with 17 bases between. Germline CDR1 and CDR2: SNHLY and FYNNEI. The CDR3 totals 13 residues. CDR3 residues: CASSNGEHRHYTF. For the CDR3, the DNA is TGTGCCAGCAGTAACGGTGAACACAGGCACTACACCTTC.

The CDR3 region has the DNA TGTGCCAGCAGTTTACAGGGGAATCAGCCCCAGCATTTT. This gives the protein CASSLQGNQPQHF. This chain links TRBV27 with TRBJ1-5; perhaps TRBD1 as D (6 bases). The ends were cut back, 2 bases at V and 4 bases at J, with 6 bases in the middle. This CDR3 comprises 13 residues. Per germline, CDR1 MNHEY and CDR2 SMNVEV (reference sequence).

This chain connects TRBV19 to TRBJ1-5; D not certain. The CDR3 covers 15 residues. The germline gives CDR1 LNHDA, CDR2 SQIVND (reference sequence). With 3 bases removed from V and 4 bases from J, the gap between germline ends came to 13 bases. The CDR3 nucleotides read TGTGCCAGTAGTATTTGGAGGCTGGGAAATCAGCCCCAGCATTTT. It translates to CASSIWRLGNQPQHF.

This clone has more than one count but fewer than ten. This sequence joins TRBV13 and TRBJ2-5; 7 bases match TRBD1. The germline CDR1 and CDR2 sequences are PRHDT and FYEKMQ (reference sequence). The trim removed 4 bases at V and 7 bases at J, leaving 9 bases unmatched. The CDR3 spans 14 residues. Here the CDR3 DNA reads TGTGCCAGCAGCTCAGGGGGTGGGGCGGGGACCCAGTACTTC. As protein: CASSSGGGAGTQYF.